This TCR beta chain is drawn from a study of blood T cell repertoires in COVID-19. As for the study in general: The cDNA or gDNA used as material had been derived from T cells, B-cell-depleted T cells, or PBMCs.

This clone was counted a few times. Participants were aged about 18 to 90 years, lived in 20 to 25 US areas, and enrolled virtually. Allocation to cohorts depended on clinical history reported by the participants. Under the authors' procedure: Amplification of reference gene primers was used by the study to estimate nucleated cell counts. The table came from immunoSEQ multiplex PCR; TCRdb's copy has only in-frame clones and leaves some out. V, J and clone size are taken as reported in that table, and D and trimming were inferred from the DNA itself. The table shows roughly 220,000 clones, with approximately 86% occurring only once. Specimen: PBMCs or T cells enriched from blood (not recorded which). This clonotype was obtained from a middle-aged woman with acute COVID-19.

The CDR3 loop reads CARNGWDWYEQYF. The CDR3 DNA follows: TGTGCCAGGAACGGTTGGGACTGGTACGAGCAGTACTTC. This chain connects TRBV19 to TRBJ2-7; the D gene is possibly TRBD2 (6 bases). Germline values: CDR1 LNHDA, CDR2 SQIVND (reference sequence). The CDR3 runs 13 residues. Trimming left V 9 bases short and J 4 bases short, with 16 bases between.